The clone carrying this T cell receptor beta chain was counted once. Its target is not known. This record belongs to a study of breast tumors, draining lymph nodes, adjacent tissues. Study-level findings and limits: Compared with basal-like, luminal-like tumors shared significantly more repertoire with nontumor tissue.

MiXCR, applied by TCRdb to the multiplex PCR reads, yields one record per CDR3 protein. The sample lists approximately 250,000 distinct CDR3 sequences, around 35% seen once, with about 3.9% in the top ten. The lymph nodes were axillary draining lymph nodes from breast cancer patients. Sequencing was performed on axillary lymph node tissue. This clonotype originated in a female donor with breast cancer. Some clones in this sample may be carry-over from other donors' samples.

Written as DNA, the CDR3 is TGTGCCACCAGTGGGGGTGTAAGCAATCAGCCCCAGCATTTT. It encodes CATSGGVSNQPQHF. V and J are TRBV24-1 and TRBJ1-5, with D unresolved. The CDR3 has 14 amino acids. Germline V CDR1 and CDR2: KGHDR, SFDVKD. Trimming pared 5 bases from V and 1 base from J, leaving 8 bases between.